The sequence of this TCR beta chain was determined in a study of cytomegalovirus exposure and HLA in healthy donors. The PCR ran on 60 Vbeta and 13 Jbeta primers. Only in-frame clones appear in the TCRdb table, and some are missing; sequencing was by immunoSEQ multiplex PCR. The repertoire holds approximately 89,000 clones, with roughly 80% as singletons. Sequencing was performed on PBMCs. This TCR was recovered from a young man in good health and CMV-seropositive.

This CDR3 reads CASSLGQEWAEAFF. The CDR3, as DNA: TGTGCCAGCAGCTTAGGACAGGAATGGGCCGAAGCTTTCTTT. The chain is built from TRBV13 and TRBJ1-1, with D perhaps matching TRBD1 (5 bases). The CDR3 is 14 residues long. V shed 0 bases and J shed 8 bases, with 13 bases lying between them. Germline assignment: CDR1 PRHDT and CDR2 FYEKMQ (reference sequence).